The 11 T cell receptor beta chains presented below share a single source sample, sequenced in a study of T cell responses to AZD1222 COVID-19 vaccine. Data came from immunoSEQ multiplex PCR; TCRdb stores just in-frame clones and leaves some out. Of 250,000 to 300,000 clones in the sample, 90% to 95% were seen once. The source was peripheral blood, collected 28 days after the second AZD1222 dose. The receptors shown here come from an adult who received the AZD1222 COVID-19 vaccine.

This clone was counted once. The chain links TRBV7-3 to TRBJ2-2; 8 bases line up with TRBD2. In germline, CDR1 is SGHTA, CDR2 FQGTGA. The CDR3 contains 15 residues. Unmatched junction bases numbered 7, after V lost 5 bases and J lost 5 bases. Written as DNA, the CDR3 is TGTGCCAGCAGCCTAATATCGGGAGGGACCGGGGAGCTGTTTTTT. This encodes CASSLISGGTGELFF.

This clone was observed a handful of times. V usage is TRBV19 and J usage is TRBJ1-2, with D unresolved. The CDR3 has 15 amino acids. Germline V lookup: CDR1 LNHDA, CDR2 SQIVND (reference sequence). Trimming removed 4 bases from V and 1 base from J, with 13 bases in between. Here the CDR3 reads CASSTPGGFNYGYTF. The CDR3 nucleotides read TGTGCCAGTAGTACACCTGGCGGTTTTAACTATGGCTACACCTTC.

V usage is TRBV4-3 and J usage is TRBJ2-5; 9 bases map to TRBD1. After removal of 0 bases from V and 4 bases from J, the junction contained 3 bases not matched to a gene. This CDR3 contains 15 residues. The germline V gene has CDR1 LGHNA and CDR2 YSLEER. CDR3 DNA sequence: TGCGCCAGCAGCCAAGACAGGGACAGGGTAGAGACCCAGTACTTC. Protein: CASSQDRDRVETQYF.

As for this clone: Other DNA sequences within the sample encode an identical CDR3. This chain uses TRBV9 with TRBJ1-1, with D possibly being TRBD1 (5 bases). This CDR3 has 13 amino acids. CDR1 is SGDLS, CDR2 YYNGEE, per germline. V lost 2 bases, J lost 1 base, and 6 bases lay in between. The CDR3 coding sequence is TGTGCCAGCAGCGTGGGGACGAACACTGAAGCTTTCTTT. It yields the protein CASSVGTNTEAFF.

This chain links TRBV2 with TRBJ2-5, with 8 bases matching TRBD2. The CDR3 length is 16 residues. J lost 5 bases, V lost 8 bases, and 16 bases had no gene match. Germline V gene lookup returns CDR1 SNHLY and CDR2 FYNNEI. CDR3 loop: CASQGSGGAKWETQYF. CDR3 coding DNA: TGTGCCAGCCAGGGAAGCGGGGGCGCTAAATGGGAGACCCAGTACTTC.

The rearrangement links TRBV3-1 (or the pseudogene TRBV3-2) to TRBJ1-5; D is unresolved. The CDR3 is 13 residues long. Trimming cost V 4 bases and J 7 bases, with 11 bases left between them. Germline V gene data show CDR1 as LGHDT and CDR2 as YNNKEL (reference sequence). The CDR3 region has the DNA TGTGCCAGCAGCCCGCGGGCTGGCCAGCCCCAGCATTTT. This translates into CASSPRAGQPQHF.

CDR3 protein: CASSLEGGASTDTQYF. CDR3 DNA: TGCGCCAGCAGCTTGGAGGGCGGTGCTAGCACAGATACGCAGTATTTT. The rearrangement links TRBV5-1 to TRBJ2-3; D gene unclear. CDR1 is SGHRS, CDR2 YFSETQ, per germline. The CDR3 runs 16 residues. The V end lost 0 bases, the J end lost 0 bases, and 11 bases lay between the germline ends.

This chain joins TRBV7-3 and TRBJ2-2; D unclear. This CDR3 has 14 amino acids. Trimming took 0 bases from V and 1 from J, leaving 3 bases between them. The germline V gene encodes CDR1 SGHTA and CDR2 FQGTGA. For the CDR3, the DNA is TGTGCCAGCAGCTTAACCCTGAACACCGGGGAGCTGTTTTTT. Protein sequence: CASSLTLNTGELFF.

This chain uses TRBV19 with TRBJ2-2; TRBD1 matches at 10 bases. The V and J ends lost 5 bases and 6 bases, in that order; junction bases with no gene match: 12. The CDR3 totals 17 residues. Germline CDR1 and CDR2: LNHDA and SQIVND (reference sequence). The CDR3 here is CASSARDRGGFAGELFF. The CDR3 region has the DNA TGTGCCAGTAGTGCGCGGGACAGGGGAGGCTTTGCCGGGGAGCTGTTTTTT.

This chain uses TRBV5-1 with TRBJ1-1, with D tentatively TRBD1 (5 bases). Germline loops: CDR1 SGHRS, CDR2 YFSETQ. Trimming pared 2 bases from V and 5 bases from J, leaving 13 bases between. This CDR3 has 14 residues. The DNA of the CDR3 is TGCGCCAGCAGCTTCAAGGGGCCGGATACTGAAGCTTTCTTT. The encoded protein is CASSFKGPDTEAFF. The full variable domain, with the rest looked up from reference TRBV5-1 and TRBJ1-1, is KAGVTQTPRYLIKTRGQQVTLSCSPISGHRSVSWYQQTPGQGLQFLFEYFSETQRNKGNFPGRFSGRQFSNSRSEMNVSTLELGDSALYLCASSFKGPDTEAFFGQGTRLTVV.

The rearrangement uses TRBV4-2 and TRBJ2-5; 8 nucleotides line up with TRBD2. The V gene end was trimmed by 1 base and the J gene end by 4 bases; junction bases not matched to a gene: 2. Germline loops: CDR1 LGHNA, CDR2 YNFKEQ. The CDR3 has 14 amino acids. CDR3: CASSQGSGRETQYF. CDR3 sequence (DNA): TGTGCCAGCAGCCAAGGAAGCGGGAGAGAGACCCAGTACTTC.